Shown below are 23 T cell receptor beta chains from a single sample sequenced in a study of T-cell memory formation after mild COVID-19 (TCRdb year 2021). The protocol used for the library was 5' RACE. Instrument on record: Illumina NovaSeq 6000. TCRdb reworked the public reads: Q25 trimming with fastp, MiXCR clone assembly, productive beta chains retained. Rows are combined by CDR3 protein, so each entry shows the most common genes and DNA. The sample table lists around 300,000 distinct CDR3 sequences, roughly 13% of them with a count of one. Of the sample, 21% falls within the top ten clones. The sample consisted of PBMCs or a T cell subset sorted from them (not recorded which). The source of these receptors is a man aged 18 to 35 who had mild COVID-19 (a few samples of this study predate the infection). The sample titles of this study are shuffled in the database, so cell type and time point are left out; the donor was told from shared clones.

The CDR3 nucleotides read TGTGCCAGCAGTTTCGGGGCTCTTGGCTACACCTTC. Its translation: CASSFGALGYTF. The chain has TRBV12-3 or TRBV12-4 and TRBJ1-2; D may be TRBD1 (5 bases). The CDR3 is 12 residues long. Trimming removed 3 bases at V and 7 bases at J, with 9 bases between.

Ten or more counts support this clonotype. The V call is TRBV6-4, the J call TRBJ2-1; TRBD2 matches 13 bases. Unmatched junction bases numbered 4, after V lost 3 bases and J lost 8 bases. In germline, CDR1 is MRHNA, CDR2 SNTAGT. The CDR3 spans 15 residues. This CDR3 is CASSETSGGYDEQFF. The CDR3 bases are TGTGCCAGCAGTGAGACTAGCGGGGGGTACGATGAGCAGTTCTTC.

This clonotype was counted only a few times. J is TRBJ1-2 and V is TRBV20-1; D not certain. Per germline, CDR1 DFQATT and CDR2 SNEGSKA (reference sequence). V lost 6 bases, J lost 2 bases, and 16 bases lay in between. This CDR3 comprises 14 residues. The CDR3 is CSASEWGINYGYTF. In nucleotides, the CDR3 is TGCAGTGCCTCCGAATGGGGAATAAACTATGGCTACACCTTC.

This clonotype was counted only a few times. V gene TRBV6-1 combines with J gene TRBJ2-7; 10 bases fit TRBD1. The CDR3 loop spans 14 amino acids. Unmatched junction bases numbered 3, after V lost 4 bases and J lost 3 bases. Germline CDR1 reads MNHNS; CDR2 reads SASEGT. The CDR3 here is CASSGWDRGYEQYV. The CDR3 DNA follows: TGTGCCAGCAGTGGATGGGACAGGGGCTACGAGCAGTACGTC.

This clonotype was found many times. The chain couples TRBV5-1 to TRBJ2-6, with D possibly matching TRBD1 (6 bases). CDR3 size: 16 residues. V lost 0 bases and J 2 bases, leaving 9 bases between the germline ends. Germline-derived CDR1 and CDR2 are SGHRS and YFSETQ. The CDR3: CASSLAQGTGANVLTF. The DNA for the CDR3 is TGCGCCAGCAGCTTGGCCCAGGGGACTGGGGCCAACGTCCTGACTTTC.

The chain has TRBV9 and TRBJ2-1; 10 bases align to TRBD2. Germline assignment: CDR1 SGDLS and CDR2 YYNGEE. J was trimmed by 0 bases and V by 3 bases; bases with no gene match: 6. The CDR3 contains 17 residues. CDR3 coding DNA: TGTGCCAGCAGCGCGGGATTAGCGGGGGGCTCCTACAATGAGCAGTTCTTC. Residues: CASSAGLAGGSYNEQFF. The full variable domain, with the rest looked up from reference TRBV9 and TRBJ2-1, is DSGVTQTPKHLITATGQRVTLRCSPRSGDLSVYWYQQSLDQGLQFLIQYYNGEERAKGNILERFSAQQFPDLHSELNLSSLELGDSALYFCASSAGLAGGSYNEQFFGPGTRLTVL.

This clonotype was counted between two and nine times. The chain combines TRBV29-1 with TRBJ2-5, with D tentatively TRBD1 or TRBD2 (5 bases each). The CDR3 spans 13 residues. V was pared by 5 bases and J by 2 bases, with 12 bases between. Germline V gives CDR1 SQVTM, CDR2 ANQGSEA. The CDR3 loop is CSVRGRLQETQYF. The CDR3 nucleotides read TGCAGCGTTCGGGGCAGACTACAAGAGACCCAGTACTTC.

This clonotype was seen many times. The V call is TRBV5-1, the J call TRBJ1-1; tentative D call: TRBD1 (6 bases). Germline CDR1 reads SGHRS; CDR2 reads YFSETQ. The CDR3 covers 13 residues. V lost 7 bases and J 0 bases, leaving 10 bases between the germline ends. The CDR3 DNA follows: TGCGCCAGCCGGGAGGGGGTGAACACTGAAGCTTTCTTT. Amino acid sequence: CASREGVNTEAFF.

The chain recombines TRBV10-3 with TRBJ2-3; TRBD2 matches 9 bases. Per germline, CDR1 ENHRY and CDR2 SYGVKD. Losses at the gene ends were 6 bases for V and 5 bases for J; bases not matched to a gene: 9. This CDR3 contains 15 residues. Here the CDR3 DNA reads TGTGCCATCAGCGAGAGGACTAGCGTGAGAGATACGCAGTATTTT. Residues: CAISERTSVRDTQYF.

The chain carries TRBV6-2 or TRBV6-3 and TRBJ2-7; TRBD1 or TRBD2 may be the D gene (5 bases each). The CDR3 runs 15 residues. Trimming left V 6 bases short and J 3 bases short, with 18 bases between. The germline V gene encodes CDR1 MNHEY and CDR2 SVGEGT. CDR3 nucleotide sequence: TGTGCCAGCAGCGCCGCGGTCAGGGAGAACTACGAGCAGTACGTC. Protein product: CASSAAVRENYEQYV.

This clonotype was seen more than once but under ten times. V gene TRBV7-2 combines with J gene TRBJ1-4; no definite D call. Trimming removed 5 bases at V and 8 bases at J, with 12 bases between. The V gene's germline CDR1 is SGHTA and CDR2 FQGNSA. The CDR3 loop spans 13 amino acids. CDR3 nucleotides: TGTGCCAGCAGCCGTAGAGGGAACGAAAAACTGTTTTTT. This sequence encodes CASSRRGNEKLFF.

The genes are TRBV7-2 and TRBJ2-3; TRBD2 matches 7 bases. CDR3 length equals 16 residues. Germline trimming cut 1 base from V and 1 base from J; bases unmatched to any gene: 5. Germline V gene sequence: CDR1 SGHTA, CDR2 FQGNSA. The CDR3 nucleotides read TGTGCCAGCAGCTTAGAGCGGGGAGGAGGCACAGATACGCAGTATTTT. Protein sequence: CASSLERGGGTDTQYF.

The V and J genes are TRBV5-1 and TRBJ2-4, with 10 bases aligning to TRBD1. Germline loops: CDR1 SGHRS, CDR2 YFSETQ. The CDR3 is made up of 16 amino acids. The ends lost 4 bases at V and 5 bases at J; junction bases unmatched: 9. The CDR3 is CASSTGTGEFENIQYF. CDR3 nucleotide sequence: TGCGCCAGCAGCACAGGGACAGGGGAATTTGAAAACATTCAGTACTTC.

In nucleotides, the CDR3 is TGTGCCAGCAGTCCCTTTGGGACCCAGGAAAAACTGTTTTTT. This codes for CASSPFGTQEKLFF. The genes are TRBV12-3 or TRBV12-4 and TRBJ1-4; perhaps TRBD1 as D (5 bases). V was cut by 5 bases and J by 8 bases, with 15 bases left in between. This CDR3 is built from 14 residues.

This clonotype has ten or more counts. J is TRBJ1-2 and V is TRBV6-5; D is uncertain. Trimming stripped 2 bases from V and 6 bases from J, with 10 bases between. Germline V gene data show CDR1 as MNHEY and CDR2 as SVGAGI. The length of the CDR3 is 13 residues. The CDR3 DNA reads TGTGCCAGCAGTTACCGGGGTAGGGATGGCTACACCTTC. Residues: CASSYRGRDGYTF.

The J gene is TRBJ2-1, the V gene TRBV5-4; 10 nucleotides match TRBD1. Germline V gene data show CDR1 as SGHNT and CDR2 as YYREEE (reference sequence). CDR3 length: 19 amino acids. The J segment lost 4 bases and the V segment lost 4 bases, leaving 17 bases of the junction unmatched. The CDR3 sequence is CASSRGDRGGLSVYNEQFF. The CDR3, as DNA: TGTGCCAGCAGCCGCGGGGACAGGGGAGGACTATCAGTTTACAATGAGCAGTTCTTC.

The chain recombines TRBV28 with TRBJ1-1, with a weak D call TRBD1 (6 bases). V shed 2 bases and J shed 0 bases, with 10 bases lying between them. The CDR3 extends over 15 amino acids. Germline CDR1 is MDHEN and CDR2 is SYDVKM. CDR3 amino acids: CASSLGQPLNTEAFF. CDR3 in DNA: TGTGCCAGCAGTTTAGGACAGCCTTTGAACACTGAAGCTTTCTTT.

The CDR3 DNA reads TGTGCCAGCAGTTACGTTCAGGGGGCAAGGGATACGCAGTATTTT. As protein: CASSYVQGARDTQYF. The genes are TRBV6-5 and TRBJ2-3, with 8 positions matching TRBD1. The CDR3 extends over 15 amino acids. Germline assignment: CDR1 MNHEY and CDR2 SVGAGI. The trim removed 2 bases at V and 6 bases at J, leaving 7 bases unmatched.

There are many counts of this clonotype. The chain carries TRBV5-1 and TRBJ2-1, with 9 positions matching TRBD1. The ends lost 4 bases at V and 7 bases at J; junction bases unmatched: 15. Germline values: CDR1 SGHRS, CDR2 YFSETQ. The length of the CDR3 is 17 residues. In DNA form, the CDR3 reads TGCGCCAGCAGCCCTAGCCCTACGGGACAGGGAGGTAATGAGCAGTTCTTC. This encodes CASSPSPTGQGGNEQFF.

DNA for the CDR3: TGTGCCAGCAGTCGCGATCACGGGGCAGTACAAAGTGAGCAGTTCTTC. As protein: CASSRDHGAVQSEQFF. V and J are TRBV7-9 and TRBJ2-1; D assignment may be TRBD1 or TRBD2 (5 bases each). This CDR3 contains 16 residues. The ends were cut back, 6 bases at V and 9 bases at J, with 24 bases in the middle. Per the germline V gene, CDR1 is SEHNR and CDR2 is FQNEAQ (reference sequence). The variable domain in full, with the rest retrieved from reference TRBV7-9 and TRBJ2-1, is DTGVSQNPRHKITKRGQNVTFRCDPISEHNRLYWYRQTLGQGPEFLTYFQNEAQLEKSRLLSDRFSAERPKGSFSTLEIQRTEQGDSAMYLCASSRDHGAVQSEQFFGPGTRLTVL.

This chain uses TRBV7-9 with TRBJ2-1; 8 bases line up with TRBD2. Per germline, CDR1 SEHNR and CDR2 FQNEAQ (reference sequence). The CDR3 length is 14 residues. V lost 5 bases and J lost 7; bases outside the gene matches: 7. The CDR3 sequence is CASSPGGGRNEQFF. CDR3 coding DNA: TGTGCCAGCAGCCCCGGGGGGGGTAGAAATGAGCAGTTCTTC.

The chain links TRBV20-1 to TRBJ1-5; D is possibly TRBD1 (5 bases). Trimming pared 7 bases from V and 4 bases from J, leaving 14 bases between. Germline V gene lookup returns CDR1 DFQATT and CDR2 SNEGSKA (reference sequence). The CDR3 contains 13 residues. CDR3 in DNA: TGCAGTGTCAGGGCAGGGAGGAATCAGCCCCAGCATTTT. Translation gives CSVRAGRNQPQHF.

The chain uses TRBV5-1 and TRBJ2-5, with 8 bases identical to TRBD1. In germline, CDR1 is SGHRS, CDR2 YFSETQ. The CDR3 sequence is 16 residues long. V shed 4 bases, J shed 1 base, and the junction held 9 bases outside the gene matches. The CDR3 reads CASSKPRTGSQETQYF. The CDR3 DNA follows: TGCGCCAGCAGCAAACCCCGGACAGGGAGCCAAGAGACCCAGTACTTC. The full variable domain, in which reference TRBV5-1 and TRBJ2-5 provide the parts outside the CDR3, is KAGVTQTPRYLIKTRGQQVTLSCSPISGHRSVSWYQQTPGQGLQFLFEYFSETQRNKGNFPGRFSGRQFSNSRSEMNVSTLELGDSALYLCASSKPRTGSQETQYFGPGTRLLVL.